Shown below are 7 T cell receptor beta chains from a single sample sequenced in a study of long-term antiretroviral therapy in people with HIV. Running of the v3.0 immunoSEQ assay took place at survey level. Profiled with immunoSEQ multiplex PCR; TCRdb holds only in-frame clones, not every one. The sample has about 21,000 clones, around 82% seen once; the top ten hold around 8.1%. The specimen was unsorted PBMCs, collected at the start of antiretroviral therapy. Every receptor here comes from a middle-aged man with HIV.

The genes are TRBV30 and TRBJ2-2; TRBD2 aligns across 11 bases. After removal of 2 bases from V and 6 bases from J, the junction contained 5 bases not matched to a gene. Per the germline V gene, CDR1 is GTSNPN and CDR2 is SVGIG (reference sequence). The CDR3 is 15 residues long. Here the CDR3 reads CAWSFLAGGSGELFF. The CDR3 coding sequence is TGTGCCTGGAGTTTTCTAGCGGGGGGCTCCGGGGAGCTGTTTTTT.

The rearrangement links TRBV11-3 to TRBJ2-7, with D perhaps matching TRBD1 (5 bases). Trimming shortened V by 7 bases and J by 0 bases, and 16 bases separated the two germline ends. CDR3 length: 15 amino acids. Germline-derived CDR1 and CDR2 are SGHNT and YENEEA. The DNA for the CDR3 is TGTGCCAGCACCACAGGCAGCAACCCCTCCTACGAGCAGTACTTC. Its translation is CASTTGSNPSYEQYF.

This chain joins TRBV11-3 and TRBJ1-1; D uncertain. Germline V gives CDR1 SGHNT, CDR2 YENEEA. The V end was cut by 1 base, the J end by 0 bases, with 3 bases between. The CDR3 loop spans 13 amino acids. The CDR3 bases are TGTGCCAGCAGCTTAGTCCTGAACACTGAAGCTTTCTTT. This sequence encodes CASSLVLNTEAFF.

V is TRBV4-1 and J is TRBJ2-2; TRBD1 matches at 9 bases. Trimming took 2 bases from V and 3 from J; bases not matched to a gene: 4. This CDR3 has 16 residues. Germline CDR1 and CDR2: MGHRA and YSYEKL. The CDR3 sequence: CASSQIRDRDTGELFF. DNA of the CDR3: TGCGCCAGCAGCCAAATCCGGGACAGGGACACCGGGGAGCTGTTTTTT.

V usage is TRBV18 and J usage is TRBJ1-3; D gene unclear. This CDR3 has 14 amino acids. Per the germline V gene, CDR1 is KGHSH and CDR2 is LQKENI. V was pared by 2 bases and J by 0 bases, with 5 bases between. This CDR3 reads CASSPRNSGNTIYF. The CDR3 DNA reads TGTGCCAGCTCACCAAGGAACTCTGGAAACACCATATATTTT. Supplemented by reference TRBV18 and TRBJ1-3, the full variable domain reads NAGVMQNPRHLVRRRGQEARLRCSPMKGHSHVYWYRQLPEEGLKFMVYLQKENIIDESGMPKERFSAEFPKEGPSILRIQQVVRGDSAAYFCASSPRNSGNTIYFGEGSWLTVV.

This rearrangement joins TRBV27 to TRBJ1-1; D not certain. This CDR3 spans 15 amino acids. V lost 1 base and J lost 4, with 13 bases in between. Germline V lookup: CDR1 MNHEY, CDR2 SMNVEV (reference sequence). CDR3 nucleotide sequence: TGTGCCAGCAGTTTATTACCCGTTGAGGGCACTGAAGCTTTCTTT. It translates to CASSLLPVEGTEAFF.

This clone has only one observation. The chain employs TRBV4-1 and TRBJ1-1; a weak D match, TRBD1 (5 bases). Germline V gene sequence: CDR1 MGHRA, CDR2 YSYEKL. This CDR3 is 16 amino acids long. V lost 1 base and J lost 1, with 13 bases in between. Written as DNA, the CDR3 is TGCGCCAGCAGCCAAGGCCTACGGGGCCGGAACACTGAAGCTTTCTTT. This translates into CASSQGLRGRNTEAFF.